This record looks at one TCR beta chain sequence and its context. The data belong to a study of blood T cell repertoires in COVID-19. Study summary: From T cells, B-cell-depleted T cells, or PBMCs came the material, which was cDNA or gDNA.

Original methodology: Amplification of reference gene primers provided the estimated nucleated cell counts. This table comes from immunoSEQ multiplex PCR, and its TCRdb copy is limited to in-frame clones, with some not included. The D gene and trimming were derived from the DNA, and the V and J assignments and clone size from that table. The table includes approximately 190,000 clones, 80% to 90% detected once. The sample comprised peripheral blood. This TCR came from a man at least 80 years old with acute or convalescent COVID-19.

The CDR3 loop reads CASSPQGAQDNEQFF. The CDR3 region has the DNA TGTGCCAGCAGCCCACAGGGGGCGCAGGACAATGAGCAGTTCTTC. This chain joins TRBV3-1 (or the pseudogene TRBV3-2) and TRBJ2-1; 9 bases map to TRBD1. Germline V CDR1 and CDR2: LGHDT, YNNKEL (reference sequence). The CDR3 is 15 residues long. V dropped 4 bases and J dropped 5; count of bases not matched to a gene: 6.